This T cell receptor beta chain was recorded in a study of T cells in Graves' hyperthyroidism and ophthalmopathy. The overall study: Before treatment of any kind, peripheral blood was taken at initial diagnosis.

About this clonotype: Its antigen is not identified.

There were TCR beta CDR3 regions amplified from RNA transcripts. First-round RT-PCR targeting the TCR CDR3 was performed with the HTBI primer set. One entry per CDR3 protein, called by TCRdb with MiXCR from the multiplex PCR reads. The sample includes about 400,000 distinct CDR3 sequences, around 15% seen only once; the top ten take 25% to 30%. Germline V gene sequence: CDR1 PRHDT, CDR2 FYEKMQ (reference sequence). The J segment lost 5 bases and the V segment lost 6 bases, leaving 3 bases of the junction unmatched. This CDR3 is 14 amino acids long. Overall study results and limits: In blood, most of the thyroid clonotypes expanded above 0.001 were also present. Ophthalmopathy and stable hyperthyroidism were told apart by a 13 V-J model.

From approximately 9.3 ml of fresh peripheral blood, PBMCs were isolated. The sample taken for sequencing was blood. The J gene is TRBJ2-2, the V gene TRBV13; 10 nucleotides agree with TRBD1. The TCR originated in a man in his fifties or sixties with Graves' ophthalmopathy. The CDR3 loop reads CASRGTGVTGELFF. Here the CDR3 DNA reads TGTGCCAGCAGGGGGACAGGGGTAACCGGGGAGCTGTTTTTT.